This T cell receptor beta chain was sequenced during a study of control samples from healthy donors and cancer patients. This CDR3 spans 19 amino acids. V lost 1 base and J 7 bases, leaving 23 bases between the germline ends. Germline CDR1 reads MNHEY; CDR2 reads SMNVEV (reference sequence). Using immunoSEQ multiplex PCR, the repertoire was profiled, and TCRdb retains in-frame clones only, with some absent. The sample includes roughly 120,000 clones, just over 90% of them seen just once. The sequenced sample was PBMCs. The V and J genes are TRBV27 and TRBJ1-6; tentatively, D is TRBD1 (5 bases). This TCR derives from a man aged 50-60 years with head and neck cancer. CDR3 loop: CASSLFSGGWGRKNSPLHF. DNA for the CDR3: TGTGCCAGCAGTTTATTCTCGGGCGGGTGGGGACGGAAAAATTCACCCCTCCACTTT.